The 23 T cell receptor beta chains below all came from one sample that was sequenced in a study of monozygotic twins with inflammatory bowel disease. From the 5' RACE reads, TCRdb lists one entry per CDR3 protein and no DNA. This repertoire includes some 150,000 distinct CDR3 sequences. Sequenced sample: blood. These receptors were taken from a human donor with ulcerative colitis or Crohn's disease, or a healthy co-twin of an affected twin (not recorded which).

The gene calls are TRBV5-1 and TRBJ2-3; no DNA is available, so the TRBD1 call from TCRdb remains unchecked. The germline gives CDR1 SGHRS, CDR2 YFSETQ. The CDR3 runs 16 residues. CDR3: CASSLRDRGFTDTQYF.

The CDR3 protein is CSASRVAWNGYTF. V is TRBV20-1 and J is TRBJ1-2; TCRdb lists TRBD1, though no DNA is available to test this call. The CDR3 covers 13 residues. The germline CDR1 and CDR2 sequences are DFQATT and SNEGSKA (reference sequence).

V usage is TRBV9 and J usage is TRBJ2-3; the TCRdb D gene call, TRBD1, has no DNA to confirm it. The V gene's germline CDR1 is SGDLS and CDR2 YYNGEE. The CDR3 consists of 15 residues. CDR3: CASSASGGTTDTQYF.

V and J are TRBV29-1 and TRBJ1-1; absent DNA, TCRdb's TRBD1 call cannot be checked. CDR1 and CDR2 (germline): SQVTM, ANQGSEA. CDR3 length equals 13 residues. CDR3 protein: CSPGWLSNTEAFF.

V usage is TRBV7-2 and J usage is TRBJ2-7; TCRdb picks TRBD1, but there is no DNA to check that call. The CDR3 totals 15 residues. Germline-derived CDR1 and CDR2 are SGHTA and FQGNSA. This chain's CDR3 is CASSLSGTDGYEQYF. The whole variable domain, remainder taken from reference TRBV7-2 and TRBJ2-7, is GAGVSQSPSNKVTEKGKDVELRCDPISGHTALYWYRQSLGQGLEFLIYFQGNSAPDKSGLPSDRFSAERTGGSVSTLTIQRTQQEDSAVYLCASSLSGTDGYEQYFGPGTRLTVT.

The chain carries TRBV15 and TRBJ2-4; no DNA is available, so the TRBD1 call from TCRdb remains unchecked. The CDR3 consists of 20 residues. Germline CDR1 LNHNV, CDR2 YYDKDF (reference sequence). The CDR3 sequence: CATSRDPPIRQILAKNIQYF.

The chain combines TRBV7-8 with TRBJ1-1; TCRdb designates TRBD1, a call that cannot be tested without DNA. The CDR3 is made up of 17 amino acids. CDR1 and CDR2 from the germline V gene are SGHVS and FQNEAQ. The CDR3: CASSNGGTGAGGTEAFF.

The chain recombines TRBV5-5 with TRBJ1-4. Per the germline V gene, CDR1 is SGHKS and CDR2 is YYEKEE (reference sequence). The CDR3 sequence is 14 residues long. The chain's CDR3 is CASSSEATNEKLFF.

The rearrangement uses TRBV20-1 and TRBJ2-7; TCRdb selects TRBD2, and the lack of DNA leaves this call unchecked. Germline V gene sequence: CDR1 DFQATT, CDR2 SNEGSKA (reference sequence). CDR3 length: 15 amino acids. This chain's CDR3 is CSARPTASGTYEQYF.

The chain uses TRBV14 and TRBJ1-2; TCRdb designates TRBD1, a call that cannot be tested without DNA. The CDR3 contains 16 residues. In germline, CDR1 is SGHDN, CDR2 FVKESK. The CDR3 is CASSTQGARPNYGYTF. Looking up the rest from reference TRBV14 and TRBJ1-2 gives the full variable domain: EAGVTQFPSHSVIEKGQTVTLRCDPISGHDNLYWYRRVMGKEIKFLLHFVKESKQDESGMPNNRFLAERTGGTYSTLKVQPAELEDSGVYFCASSTQGARPNYGYTFGSGTRLTVV.

The chain couples TRBV20-1 to TRBJ2-2; TCRdb lists TRBD2, though no DNA is available to test this call. CDR1 and CDR2 (germline): DFQATT, SNEGSKA (reference sequence). CDR3 length equals 14 residues. The CDR3 protein is CSATGLANTGELFF.

V gene TRBV2 combines with J gene TRBJ1-3. Germline CDR1 reads SNHLY; CDR2 reads FYNNEI. This CDR3 is built from 15 residues. The CDR3 region is CASSLGRSSGNTIYF.

This sequence joins TRBV30 and TRBJ1-2. This CDR3 spans 15 amino acids. The V gene's germline CDR1 is GTSNPN and CDR2 SVGIG (reference sequence). CDR3 region: CAWSVKYPTNYGYTF.

The rearrangement links TRBV6-5 to TRBJ2-7. CDR1 and CDR2 from the germline V gene are MNHEY and SVGAGI. CDR3 length equals 12 residues. CDR3 sequence: CASTGRGYEQYF.

The J gene is TRBJ2-4, the V gene TRBV20-1. CDR1 is DFQATT and CDR2 is SNEGSKA in the germline V gene (reference sequence). CDR3 length equals 13 residues. This chain's CDR3 is CSAQTGMQNIQYF.

This chain links TRBV5-1 with TRBJ2-3; absent DNA, TCRdb's TRBD1 call cannot be checked. This CDR3 spans 17 amino acids. Germline V CDR1 and CDR2: SGHRS, YFSETQ. The CDR3 sequence is CASSPTPGQGTRDTQYF.

The chain combines TRBV7-6 with TRBJ1-6. Germline values: CDR1 SGHVS, CDR2 FNYEAQ. The CDR3 length is 13 residues. This chain's CDR3 is CASSPNRASPLHF.

The chain uses TRBV4-2 and TRBJ2-7; checking the TCRdb D call of TRBD1 is not possible without DNA. The CDR3 has 15 residues. Germline CDR1 is LGHNA and CDR2 is YNFKEQ. The CDR3 protein is CASSQATGFSYEQYF.

The chain joins TRBV21-1 to TRBJ2-3; there is no DNA to check the TCRdb D call of TRBD1. TRBV21-1 is termed a pseudogene. This CDR3 comprises 17 residues. CDR3 region: CAITGQGWGGITDTQYF.

This chain connects TRBV5-8 to TRBJ2-1; TCRdb selects TRBD1, and the lack of DNA leaves this call unchecked. Per the germline V gene, CDR1 is SGHTS and CDR2 is YDEGEE. This CDR3 contains 15 residues. The CDR3 region is CASSLVRGGINEQFF.

The chain employs TRBV7-6 and TRBJ2-1; TCRdb proposes TRBD1, but this gene call is untestable without DNA. This CDR3 region has 13 residues. Per the germline V gene, CDR1 is SGHVS and CDR2 is FNYEAQ. CDR3 protein: CASSSTEYNEQFF.

The gene calls are TRBV20-1 and TRBJ1-3; TCRdb gives TRBD1 as the D gene, but with no DNA this cannot be confirmed. CDR3 length: 14 amino acids. Germline CDR1 DFQATT, CDR2 SNEGSKA (reference sequence). The CDR3 protein is CSANRRGSGNTIYF.

V gene TRBV30 combines with J gene TRBJ2-3; TCRdb picks TRBD2, but there is no DNA to check that call. Germline CDR1 reads GTSNPN; CDR2 reads SVGIG (reference sequence). This CDR3 contains 13 residues. The CDR3 sequence: CAWTLAGGDTQYF.